The present T cell receptor (beta chain) was sequenced within a study of PD-L1 blockade in urothelial cancer. Study summary: Patients had received 0 to 3 prior chemotherapy regimens. Investigators checked blood 3 weeks (second dose) and 6 weeks after treatment start. Across blood samples, T cells had a median count of around 140,000.

Sequencing used immunoSEQ multiplex PCR; TCRdb keeps in-frame clones, though not all of them. Among 25,000 to 35,000 clones listed, around 87% were seen once. The germline gives CDR1 GTSNPN, CDR2 SVGIG (reference sequence). The ends lost 1 base at V and 6 bases at J; junction bases unmatched: 4. CDR3 size: 14 residues. This receptor was obtained from a man in his fifties or sixties with urothelial cancer. This material consisted of PBMCs, taken around atezolizumab (anti-PD-L1) treatment. The chain links TRBV30 to TRBJ2-1; 9 bases align to TRBD2. CDR3 coding DNA: TGTGCCTGGAGTGGGGCGGGAGGGGGCAATGAGCAGTTCTTC. Its translation is CAWSGAGGGNEQFF.